This TCR beta chain appears in the sequencing data of a study of OX40 agonist ivuxolimab in advanced cancers. Study information: Ivuxolimab is an agonistic anti-OX40 (CD134) antibody, and patients were treated with it. Among those treated, three patients had partial responses, one with hepatocellular carcinoma and two with cutaneous melanoma.

Remarks on this clone: The antigen remains unidentified.

V was cut by 7 bases and J by 2 bases, with 13 bases left in between. Germline assignment: CDR1 LNHNV and CDR2 YYDKDF (reference sequence). The CDR3 is made up of 14 amino acids. Study conclusions and caveats: Averaged across samples, CD8+ T cells carried more expanded clones than CD4+ did.

The data were produced by immunoSEQ multiplex PCR, yet TCRdb's version contains in-frame clones alone and is incomplete. There are tens of thousands of clones in the sample; 75% to 90% occur only once, and roughly 30% lies in the top ten. Here the sequenced sample was CD4+ or CD8+ T cells sorted from blood, taken in a trial of the OX40 agonist ivuxolimab. V gene TRBV15 combines with J gene TRBJ2-3, with TRBD2 as a possible D gene (5 bases). The sequence derives from an adult with an advanced solid tumor such as melanoma, head and neck, liver or kidney cancer. CDR3 residues: CATKREPLTDTQYF. The CDR3, as DNA: TGTGCCACCAAGAGGGAACCCCTCACAGATACGCAGTATTTT. Using reference TRBV15 and TRBJ2-3 for the parts outside the CDR3, the full variable domain is DAMVIQNPRYQVTQFGKPVTLSCSQTLNHNVMYWYQQKSSQAPKLLFHYYDKDFNNEADTPDNFQSRRPNTSFCFLDIRSPGLGDTAMYLCATKREPLTDTQYFGPGTRLTVL.